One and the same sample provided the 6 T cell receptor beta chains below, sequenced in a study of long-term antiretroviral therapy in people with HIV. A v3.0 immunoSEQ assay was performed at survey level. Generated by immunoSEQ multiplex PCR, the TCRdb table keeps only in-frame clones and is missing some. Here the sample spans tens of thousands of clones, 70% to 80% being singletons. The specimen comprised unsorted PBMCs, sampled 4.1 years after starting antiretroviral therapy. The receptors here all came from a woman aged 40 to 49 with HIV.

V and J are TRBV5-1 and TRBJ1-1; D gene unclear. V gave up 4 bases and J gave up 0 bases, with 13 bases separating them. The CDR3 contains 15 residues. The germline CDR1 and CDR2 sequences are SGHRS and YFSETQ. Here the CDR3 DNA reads TGCGCCAGCAGCATCGACGGGTCAATGAACACTGAAGCTTTCTTT. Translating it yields CASSIDGSMNTEAFF.

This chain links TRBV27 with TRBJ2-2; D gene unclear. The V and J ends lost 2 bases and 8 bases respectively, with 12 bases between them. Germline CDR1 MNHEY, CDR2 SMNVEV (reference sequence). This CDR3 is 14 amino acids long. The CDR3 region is CASSLRPEWGELFF. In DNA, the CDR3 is TGTGCCAGCAGTTTACGGCCCGAGTGGGGGGAGCTGTTTTTT.

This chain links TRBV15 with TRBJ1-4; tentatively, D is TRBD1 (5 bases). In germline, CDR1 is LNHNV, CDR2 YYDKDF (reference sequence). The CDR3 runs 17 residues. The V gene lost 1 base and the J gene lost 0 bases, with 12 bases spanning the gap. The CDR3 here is CATSRGETGATNEKLFF. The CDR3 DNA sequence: TGTGCCACCAGCAGAGGGGAAACAGGAGCAACTAATGAAAAACTGTTTTTT.

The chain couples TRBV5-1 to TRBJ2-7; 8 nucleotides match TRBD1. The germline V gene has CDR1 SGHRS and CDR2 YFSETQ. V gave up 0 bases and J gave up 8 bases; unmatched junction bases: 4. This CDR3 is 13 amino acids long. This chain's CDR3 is CASSLGDRPKQYF. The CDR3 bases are TGCGCCAGCAGCTTGGGGGACAGGCCGAAGCAGTACTTC.

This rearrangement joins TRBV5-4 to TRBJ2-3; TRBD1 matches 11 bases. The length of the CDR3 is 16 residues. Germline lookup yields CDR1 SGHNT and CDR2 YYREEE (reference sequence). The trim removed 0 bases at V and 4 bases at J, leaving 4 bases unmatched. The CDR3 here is CASSLAPGQGADTQYF. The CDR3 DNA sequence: TGTGCCAGCAGCTTGGCCCCGGGACAGGGGGCAGATACGCAGTATTTT.

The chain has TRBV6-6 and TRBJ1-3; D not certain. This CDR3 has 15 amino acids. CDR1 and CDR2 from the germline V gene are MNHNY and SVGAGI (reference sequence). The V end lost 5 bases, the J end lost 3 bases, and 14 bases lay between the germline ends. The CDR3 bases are TGTGCCAGCAGTCCCGTACGCGGTCTTGGAAACACCATATATTTT. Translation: CASSPVRGLGNTIYF.